The TCR beta chain described here comes from a study of T cells after yellow fever vaccination. Study-wide results and limits: When the response was secondary, it was weaker but reached its peak faster, day 5 versus 15. The booster saw the reappearance of most primary-vaccination clones (96% CD4, around 90% CD8).

TCRdb re-derived calls from the 5' RACE reads in MiXCR, one entry per CDR3 protein. Of a few hundred thousand distinct CDR3 sequences listed, 17% are singletons. Note on this clonotype: The antigen remains undetermined.

V lost 0 bases to trimming and J lost 10 bases; unmatched junction nucleotides: 8. The CDR3 runs to 14 residues. Germline values: CDR1 SGHTA, CDR2 FQGNSA. This chain joins TRBV7-2 and TRBJ1-1; 7 bases agree with TRBD1. This specimen consisted of PBMCs, obtained 5 days after the first yellow fever vaccination. This receptor was identified in a man aged 18-30 years who received the YFV17D yellow fever vaccine. The CDR3 nucleotides read TGTGCCAGCAGCTTAGCGTCGAGGGGGCCGCCAGCTTTCTTT. This translates into CASSLASRGPPAFF.